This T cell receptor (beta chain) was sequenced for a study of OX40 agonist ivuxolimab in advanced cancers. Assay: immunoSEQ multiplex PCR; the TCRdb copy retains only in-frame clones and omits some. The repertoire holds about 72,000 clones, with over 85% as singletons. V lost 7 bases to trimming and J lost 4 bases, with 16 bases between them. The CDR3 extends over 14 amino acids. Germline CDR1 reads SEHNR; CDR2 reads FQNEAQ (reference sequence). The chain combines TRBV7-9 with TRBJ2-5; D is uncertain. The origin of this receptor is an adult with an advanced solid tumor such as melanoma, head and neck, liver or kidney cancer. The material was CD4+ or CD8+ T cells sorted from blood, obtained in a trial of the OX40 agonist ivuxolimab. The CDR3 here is CASNRLSFGETQYF. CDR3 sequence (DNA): TGTGCCAGCAACCGGTTGAGTTTCGGAGAGACCCAGTACTTC. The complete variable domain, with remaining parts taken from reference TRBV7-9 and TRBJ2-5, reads DTGVSQNPRHKITKRGQNVTFRCDPISEHNRLYWYRQTLGQGPEFLTYFQNEAQLEKSRLLSDRFSAERPKGSFSTLEIQRTEQGDSAMYLCASNRLSFGETQYFGPGTRLLVL.